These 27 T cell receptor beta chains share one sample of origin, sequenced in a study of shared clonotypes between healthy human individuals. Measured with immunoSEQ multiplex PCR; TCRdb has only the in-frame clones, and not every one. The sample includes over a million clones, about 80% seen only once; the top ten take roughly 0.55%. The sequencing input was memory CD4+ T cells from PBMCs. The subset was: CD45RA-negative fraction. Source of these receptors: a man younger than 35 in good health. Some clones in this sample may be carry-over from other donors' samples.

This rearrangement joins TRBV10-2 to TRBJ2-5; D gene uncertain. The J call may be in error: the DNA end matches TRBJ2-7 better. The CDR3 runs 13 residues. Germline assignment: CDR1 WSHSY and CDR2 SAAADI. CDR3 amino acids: CASSAYYSYEQYF. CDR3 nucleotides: TGCGCCAGCAGCGCATACTACTCCTACGAGCAGTACTTC.

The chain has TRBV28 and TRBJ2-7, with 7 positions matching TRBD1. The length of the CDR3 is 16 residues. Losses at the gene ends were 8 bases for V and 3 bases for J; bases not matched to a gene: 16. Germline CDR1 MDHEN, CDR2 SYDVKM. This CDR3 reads CASDSPRGHYIYEQYF. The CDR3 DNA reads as TGTGCCAGCGATAGCCCAAGGGGGCATTATATCTACGAGCAGTACTTC.

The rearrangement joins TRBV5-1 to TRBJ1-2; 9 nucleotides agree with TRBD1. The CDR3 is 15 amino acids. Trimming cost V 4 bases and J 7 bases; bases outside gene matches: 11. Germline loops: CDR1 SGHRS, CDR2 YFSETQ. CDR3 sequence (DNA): TGCGCCAGCAGCCAAGTTGTAACAGGGGGCGGTGGCTACACCTTC. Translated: CASSQVVTGGGGYTF.

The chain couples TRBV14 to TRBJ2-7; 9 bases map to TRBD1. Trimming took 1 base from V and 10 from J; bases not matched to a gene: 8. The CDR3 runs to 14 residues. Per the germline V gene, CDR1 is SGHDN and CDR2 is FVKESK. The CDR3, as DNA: TGTGCCAGCAGCCAAGCACAGGGGGCTACACCACAGTACTTC. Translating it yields CASSQAQGATPQYF.

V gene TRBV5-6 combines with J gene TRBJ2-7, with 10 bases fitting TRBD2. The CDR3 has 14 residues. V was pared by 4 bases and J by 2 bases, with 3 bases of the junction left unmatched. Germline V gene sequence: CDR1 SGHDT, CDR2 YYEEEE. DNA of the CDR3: TGTGCCAGCAGCCCTAGCGGGAGTACCTACGAGCAGTACTTC. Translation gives CASSPSGSTYEQYF.

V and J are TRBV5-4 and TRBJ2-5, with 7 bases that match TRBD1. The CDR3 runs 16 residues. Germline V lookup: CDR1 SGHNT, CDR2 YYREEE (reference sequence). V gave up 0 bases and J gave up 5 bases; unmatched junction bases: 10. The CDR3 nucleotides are TGTGCCAGCAGCTTGGCCGGCAGGGGGTCCGGGGAGACCCAGTACTTC. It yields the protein CASSLAGRGSGETQYF. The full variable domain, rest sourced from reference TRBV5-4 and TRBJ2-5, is ETGVTQSPTHLIKTRGQQVTLRCSSQSGHNTVSWYQQALGQGPQFIFQYYREEENGRGNFPPRFSGLQFPNYSSELNVNALELDDSALYLCASSLAGRGSGETQYFGPGTRLLVL.

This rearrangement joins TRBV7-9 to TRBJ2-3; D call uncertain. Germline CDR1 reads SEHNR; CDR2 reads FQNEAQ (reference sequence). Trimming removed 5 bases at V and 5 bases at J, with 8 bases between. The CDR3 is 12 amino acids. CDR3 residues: CASSPYRDTQYF. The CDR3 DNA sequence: TGTGCCAGCAGCCCCTACCGAGATACGCAGTATTTT.

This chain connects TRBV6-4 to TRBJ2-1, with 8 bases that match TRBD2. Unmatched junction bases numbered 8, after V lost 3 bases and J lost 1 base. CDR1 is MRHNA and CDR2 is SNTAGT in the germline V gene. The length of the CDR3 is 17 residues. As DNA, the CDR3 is TGTGCCAGCAGTGATCCTAGCGGGCTTCGGTCCTACAATGAGCAGTTCTTC. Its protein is CASSDPSGLRSYNEQFF.

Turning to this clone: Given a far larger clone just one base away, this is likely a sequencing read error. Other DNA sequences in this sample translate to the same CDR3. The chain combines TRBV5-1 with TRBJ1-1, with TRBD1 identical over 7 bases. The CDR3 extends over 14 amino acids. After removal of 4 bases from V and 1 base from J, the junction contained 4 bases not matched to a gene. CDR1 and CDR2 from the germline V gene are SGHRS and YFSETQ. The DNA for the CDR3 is TGCGCCAGCAGCCCGGGACAGCCGAACACTGAAGCTTTCTTT. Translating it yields CASSPGQPNTEAFF.

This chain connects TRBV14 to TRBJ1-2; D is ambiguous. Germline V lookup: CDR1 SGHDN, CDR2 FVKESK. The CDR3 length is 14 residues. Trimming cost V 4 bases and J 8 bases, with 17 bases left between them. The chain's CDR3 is CASSPRTVTEGYTF. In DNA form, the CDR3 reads TGTGCCAGCAGCCCACGGACGGTGACGGAGGGCTACACCTTC. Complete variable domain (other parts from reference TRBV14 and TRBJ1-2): EAGVTQFPSHSVIEKGQTVTLRCDPISGHDNLYWYRRVMGKEIKFLLHFVKESKQDESGMPNNRFLAERTGGTYSTLKVQPAELEDSGVYFCASSPRTVTEGYTFGSGTRLTVV.

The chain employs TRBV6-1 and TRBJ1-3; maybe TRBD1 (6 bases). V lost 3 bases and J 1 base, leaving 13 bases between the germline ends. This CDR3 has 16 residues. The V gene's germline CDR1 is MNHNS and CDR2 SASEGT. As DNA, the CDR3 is TGTGCCAGCAGTGATGGACAGCCGGCTTCTGGAAACACCATATATTTT. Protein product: CASSDGQPASGNTIYF.

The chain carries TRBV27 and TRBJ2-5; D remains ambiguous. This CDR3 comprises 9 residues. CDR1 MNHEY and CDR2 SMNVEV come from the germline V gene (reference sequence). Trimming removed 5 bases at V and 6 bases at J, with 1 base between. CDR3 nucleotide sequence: TGTGCCAGCAGTCAGACCCAGTACTTC. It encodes CASSQTQYF.

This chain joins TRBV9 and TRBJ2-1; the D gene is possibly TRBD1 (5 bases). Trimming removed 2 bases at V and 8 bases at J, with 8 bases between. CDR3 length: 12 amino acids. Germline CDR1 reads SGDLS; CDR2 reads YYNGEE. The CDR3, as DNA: TGTGCCAGCAGCGTCATGGGGCATGAGCAGTTCTTC. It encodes CASSVMGHEQFF.

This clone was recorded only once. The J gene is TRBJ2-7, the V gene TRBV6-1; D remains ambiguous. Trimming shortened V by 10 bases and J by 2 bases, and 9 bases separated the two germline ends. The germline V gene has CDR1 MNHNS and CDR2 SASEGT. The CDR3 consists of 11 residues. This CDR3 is CATPEAYEQYF. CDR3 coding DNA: TGTGCCACCCCAGAAGCCTACGAGCAGTACTTC.

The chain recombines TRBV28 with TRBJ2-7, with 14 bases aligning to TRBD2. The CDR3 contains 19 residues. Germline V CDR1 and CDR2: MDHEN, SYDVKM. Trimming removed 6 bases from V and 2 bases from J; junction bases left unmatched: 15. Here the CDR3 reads CASSQRGGTSGSLAYEQYF. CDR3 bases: TGTGCCAGCAGCCAAAGGGGGGGGACTAGCGGGAGTCTAGCCTACGAGCAGTACTTC.

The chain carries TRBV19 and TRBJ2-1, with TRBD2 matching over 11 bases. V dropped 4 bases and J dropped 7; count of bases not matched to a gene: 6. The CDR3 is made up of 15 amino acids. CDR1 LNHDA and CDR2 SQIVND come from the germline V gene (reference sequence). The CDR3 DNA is TGTGCCAGTAGTACGATCACTAGCGGGGGAAATGAGCAGTTCTTC. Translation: CASSTITSGGNEQFF.

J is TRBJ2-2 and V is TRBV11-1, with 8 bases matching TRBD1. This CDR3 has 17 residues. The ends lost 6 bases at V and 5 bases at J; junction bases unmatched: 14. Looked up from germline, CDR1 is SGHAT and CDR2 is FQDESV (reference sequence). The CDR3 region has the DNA TGTGCCAGCAGTTATAATACCGGACAGGGAGGAACCGGGGAGCTGTTTTTT. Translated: CASSYNTGQGGTGELFF.

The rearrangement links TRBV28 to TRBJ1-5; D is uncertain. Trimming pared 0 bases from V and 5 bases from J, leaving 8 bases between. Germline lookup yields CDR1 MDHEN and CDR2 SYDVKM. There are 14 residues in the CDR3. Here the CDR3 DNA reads TGTGCCAGCAGTTTATGGGGCTTGGATCAGCCCCAGCATTTT. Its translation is CASSLWGLDQPQHF.

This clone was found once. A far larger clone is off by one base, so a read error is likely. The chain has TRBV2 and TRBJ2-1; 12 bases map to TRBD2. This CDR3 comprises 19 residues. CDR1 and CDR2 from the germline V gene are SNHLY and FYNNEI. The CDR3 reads CVSSESPSGRESSYNEQFF. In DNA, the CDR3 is TGTGTCAGCAGTGAGTCTCCTAGCGGGAGGGAAAGCTCCTACAATGAGCAGTTCTTC. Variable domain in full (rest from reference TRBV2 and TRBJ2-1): EPEVTQTPSHQVTQMGQEVILRCVPISNHLYFYWYRQILGQKVEFLVSFYNNEISEKSEIFDDQFSVERPDGSNFTLKIRSTKLEDSAMYFCVSSESPSGRESSYNEQFFGPGTRLTVL.

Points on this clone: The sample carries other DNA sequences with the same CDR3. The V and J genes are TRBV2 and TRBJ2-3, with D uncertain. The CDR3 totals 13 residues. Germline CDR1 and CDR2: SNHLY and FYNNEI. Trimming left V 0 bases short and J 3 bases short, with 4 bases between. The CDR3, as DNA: TGTGCCAGCAGTGAAGCCGGGACAGATACGCAGTATTTT. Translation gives CASSEAGTDTQYF.

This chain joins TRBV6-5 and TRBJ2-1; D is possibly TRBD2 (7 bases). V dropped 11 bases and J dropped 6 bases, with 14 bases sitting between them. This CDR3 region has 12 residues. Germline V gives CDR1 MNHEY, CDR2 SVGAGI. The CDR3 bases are TGTGCCGCGGGGGCCGGGGGCAATGAGCAGTTCTTC. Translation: CAAGAGGNEQFF.

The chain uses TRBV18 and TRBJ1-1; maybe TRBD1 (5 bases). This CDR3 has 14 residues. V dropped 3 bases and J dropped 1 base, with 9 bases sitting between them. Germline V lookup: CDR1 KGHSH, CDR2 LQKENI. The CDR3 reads CASSPGRGNTEAFF. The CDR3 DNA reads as TGTGCCAGCTCACCGGGGCGAGGGAACACTGAAGCTTTCTTT.

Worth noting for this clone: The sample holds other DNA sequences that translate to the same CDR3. The CDR3 region has the DNA TGTGCCAGCTCACCACCACCAGCGAACACTGAAGCTTTCTTT. It specifies CASSPPPANTEAFF. The chain combines TRBV18 with TRBJ1-1; D is ambiguous. Between the trimmed V and J ends, which lost 0 bases and 1 base, there was a span of 6 bases. Germline-derived CDR1 and CDR2 are KGHSH and LQKENI. The CDR3 has 14 residues.

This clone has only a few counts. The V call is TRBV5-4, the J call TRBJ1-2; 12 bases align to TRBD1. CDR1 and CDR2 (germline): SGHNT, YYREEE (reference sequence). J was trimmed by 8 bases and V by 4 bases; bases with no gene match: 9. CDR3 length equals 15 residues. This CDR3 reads CASSPRGQGASGYTF. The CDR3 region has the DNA TGTGCCAGCAGCCCTCGGGGACAGGGGGCATCGGGCTACACCTTC.

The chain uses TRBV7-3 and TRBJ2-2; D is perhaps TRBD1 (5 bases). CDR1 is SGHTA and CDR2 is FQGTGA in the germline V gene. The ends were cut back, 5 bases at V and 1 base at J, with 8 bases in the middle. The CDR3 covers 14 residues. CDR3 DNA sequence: TGTGCCAGCAGCAGACAGATGAACACCGGGGAGCTGTTTTTT. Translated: CASSRQMNTGELFF.

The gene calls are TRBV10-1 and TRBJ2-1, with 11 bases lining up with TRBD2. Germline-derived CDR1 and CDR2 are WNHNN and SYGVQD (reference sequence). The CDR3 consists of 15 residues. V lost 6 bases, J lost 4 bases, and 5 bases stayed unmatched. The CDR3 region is CASSFTSGSYNEQFF. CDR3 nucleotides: TGCGCCAGCAGCTTTACTAGCGGGAGTTACAATGAGCAGTTCTTC.

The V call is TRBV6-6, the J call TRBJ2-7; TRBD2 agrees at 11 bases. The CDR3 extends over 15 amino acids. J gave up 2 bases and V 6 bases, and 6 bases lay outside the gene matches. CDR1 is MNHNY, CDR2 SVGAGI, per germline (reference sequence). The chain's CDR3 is CASSEPGLAAYEQYF. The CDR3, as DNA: TGTGCCAGCAGCGAGCCGGGACTAGCGGCCTACGAGCAGTACTTC.